The next 9 T cell receptor beta chains were all read from a single sample in a study of T-cell reconstitution after alpha-beta-depleted transplantation in children. It was with unique molecular identifiers that the TCRbeta library was prepared. TCRdb ran MiXCR on the PCR reads and lists one entry per CDR3 protein. This table has some 350,000 distinct CDR3 sequences, roughly 16% appearing once. The starting material was PBMCs, mostly from graft donor cells, obtained 360 days after TCRalphabeta/CD19-depleted stem cell transplant. Receptors originate from a male patient aged 2 to 9 who had a stem cell transplant for acute lymphoblastic leukemia, so the T cells may come from the graft donor.

The CDR3 reads CASTDVAGIVSFPTGELFF. The CDR3 region has the DNA TGCGCCAGCACCGATGTTGCAGGGATCGTCAGCTTCCCCACCGGGGAGCTGTTTTTT. The chain combines TRBV5-1 with TRBJ2-2, with a weak D call TRBD1 (5 bases). The CDR3 spans 19 residues. Trimming removed 6 bases at V and 4 bases at J, with 28 bases between. Looked up from germline, CDR1 is SGHRS and CDR2 is YFSETQ.

This clonotype was recorded many times. The J gene is TRBJ2-5, the V gene TRBV5-1, with a weak D call TRBD2 (6 bases). The CDR3 length is 15 residues. V was clipped by 5 bases and J by 1 base, with 15 bases between them. Germline V gene sequence: CDR1 SGHRS, CDR2 YFSETQ. DNA for the CDR3: TGCGCCAGCAGACGCGAGGGACTGATCCAAGAGACCCAGTACTTC. Translation: CASRREGLIQETQYF.

This clonotype occurred a few times. The V call is TRBV4-3, the J call TRBJ2-7, with D possibly being TRBD2 (6 bases). CDR3 size: 16 residues. V lost 3 bases, J lost 2 bases, and 17 bases lay in between. Looked up from germline, CDR1 is LGHNA and CDR2 is YSLEER. CDR3 loop: CASSQNLLAAPYEQYF. CDR3 sequence (DNA): TGCGCCAGCAGCCAGAATTTACTAGCCGCTCCCTACGAGCAGTACTTC.

The sample holds a few counts of this clonotype. The chain has TRBV2 and TRBJ2-1; the D is unclear. V was shortened by 4 bases and J by 8 bases, with 9 bases between the two germline ends. CDR3 length: 12 residues. From germline, CDR1 is SNHLY and CDR2 FYNNEI. The CDR3 bases are TGTGCCAGCAGTGGGTGGGCAGATGAGCAGTTCTTC. This codes for CASSGWADEQFF.

This clonotype was detected only a few times. This chain uses TRBV29-1 with TRBJ2-2, with TRBD2 matching 12 bases. The CDR3 is made up of 18 amino acids. J gave up 4 bases and V 5 bases, and 14 bases lay outside the gene matches. In germline, CDR1 is SQVTM, CDR2 ANQGSEA. The CDR3 nucleotides read TGCAGCGTTCAAGGGGGAGCGGGACTAGCGGGTGGCACCGGGGAGCTGTTTTTT. It translates to CSVQGGAGLAGGTGELFF.

The rearrangement links TRBV20-1 to TRBJ2-1, with unresolved D. The CDR3 is 16 amino acids. In germline, CDR1 is DFQATT, CDR2 SNEGSKA (reference sequence). The V and J ends lost 0 bases and 3 bases respectively, with 15 bases between them. This CDR3 is CSARDTNSMYYNEQFF. DNA for the CDR3: TGCAGTGCTAGAGATACTAACAGTATGTACTACAATGAGCAGTTCTTC.

The J gene is TRBJ2-3, the V gene TRBV6-5; 11 bases fit TRBD1. CDR3 length equals 16 residues. CDR1 and CDR2 from the germline V gene are MNHEY and SVGAGI. Trimming removed 2 bases from V and 2 bases from J; junction bases left unmatched: 3. In nucleotides, the CDR3 is TGTGCCAGCAGTTACGGGGACAGGGGGGACACAGATACGCAGTATTTT. This gives the protein CASSYGDRGDTDTQYF.

This clonotype occurred a few times. This chain joins TRBV6-1 and TRBJ2-3; 8 nucleotides agree with TRBD2. Germline-derived CDR1 and CDR2 are MNHNS and SASEGT. Trimming cost V 6 bases and J 0 bases; bases outside gene matches: 8. The CDR3 consists of 16 residues. Here the CDR3 reads CASSRISGASTDTQYF. Written as DNA, the CDR3 is TGTGCCAGCAGCCGAATTAGCGGGGCTAGCACAGATACGCAGTATTTT.

This clonotype was counted a few times. V gene TRBV9 combines with J gene TRBJ2-2; weak D call: TRBD1 (6 bases). CDR3 length: 15 residues. Germline CDR1 reads SGDLS; CDR2 reads YYNGEE. The V end was cut by 5 bases, the J end by 6 bases, with 17 bases between. The CDR3 reads CASSSGQSPAGELFF. DNA of the CDR3: TGTGCCAGCAGTTCTGGACAGTCCCCAGCCGGGGAGCTGTTTTTT.